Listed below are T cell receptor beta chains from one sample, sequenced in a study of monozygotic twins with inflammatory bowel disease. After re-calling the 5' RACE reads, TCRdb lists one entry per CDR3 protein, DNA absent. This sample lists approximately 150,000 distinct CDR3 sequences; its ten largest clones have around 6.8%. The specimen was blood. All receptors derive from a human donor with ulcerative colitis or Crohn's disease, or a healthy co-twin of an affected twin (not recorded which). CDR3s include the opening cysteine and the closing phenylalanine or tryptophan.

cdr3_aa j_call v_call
CASSGHRGGEQYF TRBJ2-7 TRBV11-2
CASSEAATQGGQPQHF TRBJ1-5 TRBV2
CASSLGLYEQYF TRBJ2-7 TRBV12-3/TRBV12-4
CASSFLRQGNEQFF TRBJ2-1 TRBV28
CASTPLGGGNTEAFF TRBJ1-1 TRBV12-3/TRBV12-4
CASSPSGGGETQYF TRBJ2-5 TRBV5-1
CASSRYSYNEQFF TRBJ2-1 TRBV3-1
CSARGTGVNQPQHF TRBJ1-5 TRBV20-1
CASSIDLRGGTNTGELFF TRBJ2-2 TRBV19
CASGSGLAKHNEQFF TRBJ2-1 TRBV2
CASSVVGAVGGELFF TRBJ2-2 TRBV9
CAWSVSSSYNEQFF TRBJ2-1 TRBV30
CASSRITTRGNTEAFF TRBJ1-1 TRBV27
CASSVDMGEKLFF TRBJ1-4 TRBV9
CASSQEGLDDYGYTF TRBJ1-2 TRBV4-3
CATSDFESNQPQHF TRBJ1-5 TRBV24-1
CSARSNRDREFTDTQYF TRBJ2-3 TRBV20-1
CASSNTGVPTYEQYF TRBJ2-7 TRBV7-8
CASSYPGQGHYEQYF TRBJ2-7 TRBV6-5
CASSPVLQPRKAEAFF TRBJ1-1 TRBV18
CASSRPRDSFLNTEAFF TRBJ1-1 TRBV3-1
CASSVPTGGRSDTQYF TRBJ2-3 TRBV5-1
CAWSVARANEQFF TRBJ2-1 TRBV30
CASSYSGTVSYEQYF TRBJ2-7 TRBV6-2/TRBV6-3
CASSPGTSGINEQFF TRBJ2-1 TRBV5-6
CSARSGTEFSEAFF TRBJ1-1 TRBV20-1
CASSQDLTGLRAEAFF TRBJ1-1 TRBV4-1
CASSSKWVPLADHGKDTQYF TRBJ2-3 TRBV7-3
CASGVTGSYNEQFF TRBJ2-1 TRBV7-8
CASSFRVVLAGGVLGETQYF TRBJ2-5 TRBV11-1
CASSLTGTGVYEQYF TRBJ2-7 TRBV7-3
CASRPLEVAGELFF TRBJ2-2 TRBV19
CASSLQQNTEAFF TRBJ1-1 TRBV7-9
CASSNKGGETQYF TRBJ2-5 TRBV19
CASSGTGSPPYEQYF TRBJ2-7 TRBV12-3/TRBV12-4
CASTLPGSTEAFF TRBJ1-1 TRBV7-2
CSAPRGGEQPQHF TRBJ1-5 TRBV20-1
CASSLGSKETQYF TRBJ2-5 TRBV5-1
CASSYSMAPGAYEQYF TRBJ2-7 TRBV5-1
CASRGIGNTEAFF TRBJ1-1 TRBV12-3/TRBV12-4
CASSAQGRNTGELFF TRBJ2-2 TRBV12-3/TRBV12-4
CAWSVGGQGGEKLFF TRBJ1-4 TRBV30